This T cell receptor (beta chain) came from a study of regulatory T cells in long-lasting Graves disease. Study outcomes and limitations: The study found TRBV28, TRBJ1-2 and TRBJ2-5 favored in persistent disease. Examination was confined to peripheral blood, excluding thyroid tissue.

Trimming pared 8 bases from V and 6 bases from J, leaving 14 bases between. The length of the CDR3 is 13 residues. Germline lookup yields CDR1 WSHSY and CDR2 SAAADI. Time point defined: persistent/refractory GD, antithyroid drugs over 5 years with positive TRAb. From RNA extracted from PBMCs, the TCR library was made. Patients all came to the study from an endocrinology department in Xi'an, China. A blood draw put about 9.9 milliliters of peripheral blood into EDTA tubes. Only a few counts were recorded for this clonotype. Its target is not known. Arm-PCR with iRepertoire HTBI primers amplified the CDR3 regions for these TCR beta libraries. TCRdb redid the calling of the multiplex PCR reads with MiXCR, one entry per CDR3 protein. Among about 460,000 distinct CDR3 sequences listed, about 20% were seen once.

J is TRBJ1-5 and V is TRBV10-2; D is uncertain. Source: peripheral blood mononuclear cells (PBMCs), taken when the disease was refractory, from a patient treated with antithyroid drugs. The receptor's source is a female donor with Graves disease. DNA of the CDR3: TGCGCCAGCGCTGAAGGAGCCCGTCAGCCCCAGCATTTT. Encoded protein: CASAEGARQPQHF.